This T cell receptor beta chain appears in the sequencing data of a study of T cells in Graves' hyperthyroidism and ophthalmopathy. Ophthalmopathy patients had Clinical Activity Score at least 3, NOSPECS grade at least 4, duration under 3 months. Uncontrolled infection, other autoimmune disease, pregnancy and lactation each barred patients from inclusion. Diagnosing involved the use of clinical symptoms, serum thyroxine and TRAb, thyroid ultrasound and orbital computed tomography. The source material, RNA transcripts, was used to amplify TCR beta CDR3 regions. The HTBI primer set drove a first-round RT-PCR of the TCR CDR3. In TCRdb, the multiplex PCR reads were re-called with MiXCR into one record per CDR3 protein. The table includes hundreds of thousands of distinct CDR3 sequences, about a sixth detected once. V lost 3 bases and J 7 bases, leaving 9 bases between the germline ends. The CDR3 length is 12 residues. Germline V CDR1 and CDR2: SNHLY, FYNNEI.

The study's findings and limits: Ophthalmopathy could be told apart from stable hyperthyroidism with a 13 V-J model.

With regard to this clonotype: Antigen unknown.

The sequence was obtained from a woman in her thirties or forties with Graves' ophthalmopathy. The material sequenced was blood. J is TRBJ1-2 and V is TRBV2; D unresolved. CDR3 nucleotides: TGTGCCAGCAGTGAGGTGATTGGTGGCTACACCTTC. This codes for CASSEVIGGYTF.